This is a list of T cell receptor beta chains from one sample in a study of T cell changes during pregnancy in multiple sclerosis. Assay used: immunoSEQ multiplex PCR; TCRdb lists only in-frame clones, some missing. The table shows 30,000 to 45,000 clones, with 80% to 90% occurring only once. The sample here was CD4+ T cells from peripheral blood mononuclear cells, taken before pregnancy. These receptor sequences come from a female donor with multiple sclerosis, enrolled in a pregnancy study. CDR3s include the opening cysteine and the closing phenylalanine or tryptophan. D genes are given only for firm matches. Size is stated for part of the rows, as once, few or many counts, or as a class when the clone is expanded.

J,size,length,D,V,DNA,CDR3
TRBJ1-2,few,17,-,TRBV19,TGTGCCAGTACCCCCCGGCAGACGACAGGTTCTAACTATGGCTACACCTTC,CASTPRQTTGSNYGYTF
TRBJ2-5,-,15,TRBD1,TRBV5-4,TGTGCCAGCAGCACCTGGGACAGGGGCTTAAAGACCCAGTACTTC,CASSTWDRGLKTQYF
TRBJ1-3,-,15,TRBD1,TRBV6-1,TGTGCCAGCAGTGGACGGACAGGAGGAGGAAGCACCATATATTTT,CASSGRTGGGSTIYF
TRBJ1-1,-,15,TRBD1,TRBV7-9,TGTGCCAGCAGCCTATACGACAGGGGGCATAATGAAGCTTTCTTT,CASSLYDRGHNEAFF
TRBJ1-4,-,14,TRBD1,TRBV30,TGTGCCTGGAATGGAGGACAGGGAGATGAAAAACTGTTTTTT,CAWNGGQGDEKLFF
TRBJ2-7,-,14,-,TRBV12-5,TGTGCTAGTGGTACAGGAGGGTACGTGGACGAGCAGTACTTC,CASGTGGYVDEQYF
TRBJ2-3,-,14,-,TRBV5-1,TGCGCCAGCAGCCCTCCTTCTTCGACAGATACGCAGTATTTT,CASSPPSSTDTQYF
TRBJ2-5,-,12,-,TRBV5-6,TGTGCCAGCAGCTTGGCCCGAGAGACCCAGTACTTC,CASSLARETQYF
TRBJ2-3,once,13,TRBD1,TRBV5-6,TGTGCCAGCAGCTTGTATCGGACAGGGCGGCTCCAGTTT,CASSLYRTGRLQF
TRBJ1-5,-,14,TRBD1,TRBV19,TGTGCCAGTACCCACAGGGGGCCGGGTCAGCCCCAGCATTTT,CASTHRGPGQPQHF
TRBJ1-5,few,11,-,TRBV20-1,TGCAGTGCTAAACCGGATCAGCCCCAGCATTTT,CSAKPDQPQHF
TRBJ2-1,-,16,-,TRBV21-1,TGTGCCAGCAGCACCTCTAGCGGGCGCTCCTACAATGAGCAGTTCTTC,CASSTSSGRSYNEQFF
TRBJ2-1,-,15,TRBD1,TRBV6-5,TGTGCCAGCAGTTACCTGGGGGCAGGGGGCCATGAGCAGTTCTTC,CASSYLGAGGHEQFF
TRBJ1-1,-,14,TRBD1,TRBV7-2,TGTGCCAGCAGCTTAAGACAGGGTGAGACTGAAGCTTTCTTT,CASSLRQGETEAFF
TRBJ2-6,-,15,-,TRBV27,TGTGCCACCCTAGCCTTGGGGTCTGGGGCCAACGTCCTGACTTTC,CATLALGSGANVLTF
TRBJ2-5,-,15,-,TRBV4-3,TGCGCCAGCAGCCAAGAAAGGGCCAGCGGAGAGACCCAGTACTTC,CASSQERASGETQYF
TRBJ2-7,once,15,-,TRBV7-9,TGTGCCAGCAGCTTTTCAGGGGCCACGTCCTACGAGCAGTACTTC,CASSFSGATSYEQYF
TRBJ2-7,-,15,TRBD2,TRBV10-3,TGTGCCATCAGTCCGGGACTAGAGAGCTCCTACGAGCAGTACTTC,CAISPGLESSYEQYF
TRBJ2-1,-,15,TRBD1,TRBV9,TGTGCCAGCAGCGCAAGGACAGGGGGCTACAATGAGCAGTTCTTC,CASSARTGGYNEQFF
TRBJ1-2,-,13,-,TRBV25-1,TGTGCCAGCTCGCCCGACAGCAGATATGGCTACACCTTC,CASSPDSRYGYTF
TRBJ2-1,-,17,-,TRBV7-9,TGTGCCAGCAGCCCCCAGTTGGGGAGCAATCTCAGGAATGAGCAGTTCTTC,CASSPQLGSNLRNEQFF
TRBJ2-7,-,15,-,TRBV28,TGTGCCAGCAGTCAGTCAGACTTAGGCAACTACGAGCAGTACTTC,CASSQSDLGNYEQYF
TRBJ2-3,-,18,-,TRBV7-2,TGTGCCAGCAGCTTTCATCCCATTCGGCGGGTCAACACAGATACGCAGTATTTT,CASSFHPIRRVNTDTQYF